Below are 3 T cell receptor beta chains sequenced from a single sample in a study of blood T cell repertoires in COVID-19. Here immunoSEQ multiplex PCR was the method, and the copy in TCRdb shows in-frame clones only, minus some. The profile shows some 130,000 clones, 84% of them singletons. Sequencing was done on a sample of peripheral blood. The receptor set was obtained from a woman in her 30s who had recovered from COVID-19.

This chain uses TRBV14 with TRBJ2-3; 7 nucleotides line up with TRBD1. The CDR3 runs 16 residues. Unmatched junction bases numbered 6, after V lost 3 bases and J lost 0 bases. Germline CDR1 reads SGHDN; CDR2 reads FVKESK. The CDR3 reads CASSQDRTFSTDTQYF. DNA for the CDR3: TGTGCCAGCAGCCAGGACAGGACATTTAGCACAGATACGCAGTATTTT.

The chain combines TRBV4-1 with TRBJ2-3; D possibly corresponds to TRBD1 (8 bases). The germline V and J ends were trimmed by 0 bases and 2 bases, with 15 bases remaining between them. The CDR3 runs 17 residues. Germline V gene data show CDR1 as MGHRA and CDR2 as YSYEKL. CDR3: CASSQEEAGQATDTQYF. The CDR3, as DNA: TGCGCCAGCAGCCAAGAAGAAGCGGGACAGGCCACAGATACGCAGTATTTT.

The count of this clone is one. V gene TRBV27 combines with J gene TRBJ2-7; no clear D gene. The germline V gene has CDR1 MNHEY and CDR2 SMNVEV (reference sequence). The CDR3 has 16 amino acids. V lost 4 bases and J lost 3, with 19 bases in between. The CDR3 nucleotides are TGTGCCAGCAGTTCCCGATCGCGGCCGGATATCTACGAGCAGTACTTC. Translating it yields CASSSRSRPDIYEQYF.